These T cell receptor beta chains were read from a single sample in a study of OX40 agonist ivuxolimab in advanced cancers. Using immunoSEQ multiplex PCR, the repertoire was profiled, and TCRdb retains in-frame clones only, with some absent. The table has over 55,000 clones, around 86% seen once. The sample here was CD4+ or CD8+ T cells sorted from blood, taken in a trial of the OX40 agonist ivuxolimab. The source is an adult with an advanced solid tumor such as melanoma, head and neck, liver or kidney cancer. Both conserved end residues are part of each CDR3. The order of the fields is CDR3 protein, CDR3 DNA, J gene, D gene, clone size, V gene, CDR3 length. D genes are given only for firm matches. Clone size is given for some rows only: seen once, a few or many times, or a class if the clone is expanded.

CSVWGVTGFEAFF,TGCAGCGTTTGGGGGGTTACAGGGTTTGAAGCTTTCTTT,TRBJ1-1,NA,NA,TRBV29-1,13
CASSSAGGDQETQYF,TGTGCCAGCAGCTCGGCCGGGGGGGACCAAGAGACCCAGTACTTC,TRBJ2-5,TRBD2,NA,TRBV11-3,15
CASSEAGPTANIQYF,TGTGCCAGCAGTGAAGCGGGGCCGACAGCAAACATTCAGTACTTC,TRBJ2-4,NA,once,TRBV2,15
CASSATGFEETQYF,TGTGCCAGCAGCGCTACAGGGTTTGAGGAGACCCAGTACTTC,TRBJ2-5,NA,NA,TRBV9,14
CASSYRGDEKLFF,TGTGCCAGCAGTTACAGGGGGGATGAAAAACTGTTTTTT,TRBJ1-4,NA,NA,TRBV6-6,13
CATSREPGLHYGYTF,TGTGCCACCAGCAGAGAGCCAGGGCTCCACTATGGCTACACCTTC,TRBJ1-2,NA,NA,TRBV15,15
CASSQRGISSYEQYF,TGTGCCAGCAGCCAGAGGGGGATCAGCTCCTACGAGCAGTACTTC,TRBJ2-7,NA,NA,TRBV9,15
CASSLGDSPNQPQHF,TGCGCCAGCAGCTTGGGCGACAGCCCCAATCAGCCCCAGCATTTT,TRBJ1-5,NA,NA,TRBV5-1,15
CASSRVRENYGYTF,TGTGCCAGCAGTCGTGTCAGGGAAAACTATGGCTACACCTTC,TRBJ1-2,NA,NA,TRBV5-4,14
CASSLKPSNQPQHF,TGTGCCAGCAGCTTAAAACCGAGCAATCAGCCCCAGCATTTT,TRBJ1-5,NA,NA,TRBV7-2,14
CASGRGQGIGNTIYF,TGTGCTAGTGGCCGCGGACAGGGGATTGGAAACACCATATATTTT,TRBJ1-3,TRBD1,NA,TRBV12-5,15
CASSFGGNLEAFF,TGCGCCAGCAGCTTTGGAGGGAATCTTGAAGCTTTCTTT,TRBJ1-1,NA,NA,TRBV5-1,13
CASSPVGNTIYF,TGCGCCAGCAGCCCGGTAGGAAACACCATATATTTT,TRBJ1-3,NA,NA,TRBV4-1,12
CASSNPRTDSGNTIYF,TGTGCCAGCAGCAATCCCCGAACAGACTCTGGAAACACCATATATTTT,TRBJ1-3,NA,NA,TRBV21-1,16
CASSLGLLYEQYF,TGTGCCAGCAGCTTAGGTCTATTGTACGAGCAGTACTTC,TRBJ2-7,NA,NA,TRBV7-2,13
CASSFGFGALHF,TGTGCCAGCAGTTTCGGATTCGGGGCCCTCCACTTT,TRBJ1-6,NA,few,TRBV27,12
CASSPGGSDRGHGYTF,TGTGCCAGCAGCCCCGGTGGGTCCGACAGGGGGCATGGCTACACCTTC,TRBJ1-2,TRBD1,once,TRBV7-9,16
CASSPQGSGNTGELFF,TGTGCCAGCTCACCCCAGGGTTCCGGAAACACCGGGGAGCTGTTTTTT,TRBJ2-2,NA,NA,TRBV18,16
CASGFLNTEAFF,TGTGCTAGTGGTTTTCTGAACACTGAAGCTTTCTTT,TRBJ1-1,NA,NA,TRBV12-5,12
CASSPFRIRGETQYF,TGTGCCAGCAGCCCTTTCCGGATCAGGGGGGAGACTCAGTACTTC,TRBJ2-5,NA,NA,TRBV7-2,15
CASSLVSTEAFF,TGTGCCAGCAGCTTAGTTTCCACTGAAGCTTTCTTT,TRBJ1-1,NA,once,TRBV7-2,12
CASKSTGLGEKLFF,TGCGCCAGCAAGTCGACAGGGCTGGGTGAAAAACTGTTTTTT,TRBJ1-4,TRBD1,NA,TRBV5-1,14